These T cell receptor beta chains were read from a single sample in a study of CXCR3-negative and CXCR3-positive naive CD8 T cells. For each CDR3 protein, TCRdb gives one entry from its re-call of the 5' RACE reads, without DNA. This table lists 60,000 or so distinct CDR3 sequences. Sequenced sample: memory CD8+ T cells from blood. The source is a human donor in good health. Some clones in this sample may be carry-over from other donors' samples. Each CDR3 is given with its conserved first and last residue. The size field is filled for only some rows; it gives once, few, many or a size class.

>TRBJ2-1|TRBV28|-
CASSFGYEETQYF
>TRBJ2-1|TRBV7-9|-
CASSLALGYNEQFF
>TRBJ2-5|TRBV12-3/TRBV12-4|-
CASSLDGTQETQYF
>TRBJ2-1|TRBV7-7|-
CASSAGISPNEQFF
>TRBJ2-7|TRBV7-9|-
CASSLSGEASYEQYF
>TRBJ2-3|TRBV9|-
CASSPAGDTQYF
>TRBJ1-2|TRBV5-1|-
CASSLEASSERGGYGYTF
>TRBJ2-3|TRBV7-3|-
CASSFGLTSTDTQYF
>TRBJ1-6|TRBV15|-
CASQGEKGSPLHF
>TRBJ2-5|TRBV7-9|-
CASSQDKGDQPQETQYF
>TRBJ2-1|TRBV12-3/TRBV12-4|-
CASTIGLERQFF
>TRBJ1-4|TRBV5-1|-
CASSLASDEKLFF
>TRBJ2-1|TRBV6-1|-
CASSVTTSGGNEQFF
>TRBJ2-1|TRBV6-4|-
CASSDVLGDSDNEQFF
>TRBJ2-7|TRBV29-1|-
CSAEWKQGFDSYEQYF
>TRBJ2-2|TRBV29-1|-
CSVEDNLTGELFF
>TRBJ2-7|TRBV7-9|-
CASSLEGLGYEQYF
>TRBJ2-7|TRBV7-9|-
CASSPPSSYEQYF
>TRBJ2-3|TRBV7-9|-
CASSFGQGADTQYF
>TRBJ2-3|TRBV6-4|medium-sized
CASSDSGGGGTDTQYF
>TRBJ1-4|TRBV29-1|-
CSVEGRANTGELFF
>TRBJ2-2|TRBV10-3|-
CAISESQKAGELFF
>TRBJ1-2|TRBV10-2|-
CASSWGRATIFDGYTF
>TRBJ2-1|TRBV20-1|-
CSARVSAADNEQFF
>TRBJ2-1|TRBV15|-
CATSMSGGNNEQFF
>TRBJ2-1|TRBV9|-
CASSYPLNDTTGNEQFF
>TRBJ1-2|TRBV7-9|-
CASSQSGGQYYGYTF
>TRBJ2-7|TRBV29-1|-
CSVDSGTIYSYEQYF
>TRBJ2-2|TRBV9|-
CASSRGGKTGELFF
>TRBJ2-1|TRBV7-8|-
CASSLGQGSGEQFF
>TRBJ2-7|TRBV7-2|-
CASSPLVRPSYEQYF
>TRBJ2-6|TRBV7-9|-
CATHDRDRGFSGANVLTF
>TRBJ2-7|TRBV7-9|-
CASSTWDRFYEQYF
>TRBJ2-5|TRBV29-1|-
CSVGEYKQGRETQYF
>TRBJ2-2|TRBV19|-
CASRTGGHGELFF
>TRBJ2-5|TRBV7-9|-
CASSLWTSGGETQYF
>TRBJ1-5|TRBV12-3/TRBV12-4|-
CASSPYRQPQHF
>TRBJ2-7|TRBV4-1|-
CASTPGRGTYEQYF
>TRBJ1-2|TRBV6-2/TRBV6-3|-
CASSATQQGEDGYTF
>TRBJ2-7|TRBV7-8|-
CASSRMGAYEQYF
>TRBJ2-2|TRBV20-1|medium-sized
CSASPGTSDSGELFF
>TRBJ1-1|TRBV6-2/TRBV6-3|-
CASSDQLDGGSEAFF
>TRBJ2-1|TRBV11-3|medium-sized
CASSLREAYNEQFF
>TRBJ2-1|TRBV11-3|-
CASSRGLAGHNEQFF
>TRBJ2-1|TRBV29-1|-
CSFPGGAGEQFF